Below, 5 T cell receptor beta chains from the same sample are listed, as sequenced in a study of tumour-infiltrating T cells in Burkitt lymphoma. TCRdb's table, derived via immunoSEQ multiplex PCR, lists solely in-frame clones and lacks some. The sample gives 15,000 to 20,000 clones, almost 80% of which show up once; over 2% is in the top ten. Input material: tumor tissue. These receptor sequences come from a human donor with diffuse large B-cell lymphoma.

This CDR3 is CASSQGLSRGLSGNTEAFF. The CDR3 nucleotides are TGCGCCAGCAGCCAAGGGCTGAGCAGGGGATTGAGTGGGAACACTGAAGCTTTCTTT. The chain recombines TRBV4-3 with TRBJ1-1; possibly TRBD1 for D (6 bases). The CDR3 extends over 19 amino acids. The germline V and J ends were trimmed by 1 base and 1 base, with 22 bases remaining between them. Germline values: CDR1 LGHNA, CDR2 YSLEER.

This chain joins TRBV29-1 and TRBJ2-7; TRBD2 aligns across 11 bases. V dropped 6 bases and J dropped 4; count of bases not matched to a gene: 5. Germline-derived CDR1 and CDR2 are SQVTM and ANQGSEA. The CDR3 length is 13 residues. CDR3 sequence: CSVRLAGTYEQYF. The CDR3 region has the DNA TGCAGCGTGAGACTAGCGGGGACTTACGAGCAGTACTTC.

The chain is built from TRBV9 and TRBJ2-7; D may be TRBD1 (6 bases). The CDR3 is made up of 15 amino acids. V was pared by 3 bases and J by 3 bases, with 16 bases between. The germline gives CDR1 SGDLS, CDR2 YYNGEE. The CDR3, as DNA: TGTGCCAGCAGCGAAGGATGGGGGCCCTTCTACGAGCAGTACTTC. It is translated as CASSEGWGPFYEQYF.

V and J are TRBV13 and TRBJ2-7; the D gene is possibly TRBD2 (6 bases). V lost 0 bases, J lost 5 bases, and 11 bases lay in between. Germline assignment: CDR1 PRHDT and CDR2 FYEKMQ (reference sequence). This CDR3 region has 14 residues. CDR3 in DNA: TGTGCCAGCAGCTTAGGGACTAGAATCAACGAGCAGTACTTC. Amino acid sequence: CASSLGTRINEQYF.

In DNA, the CDR3 is TGTGCCACCAGCAGAGATATCGGGGAGCGTGATACGCAGTATTTT. As protein: CATSRDIGERDTQYF. This chain links TRBV15 with TRBJ2-3, with a possible D match to TRBD2 (5 bases). The CDR3 sequence is 15 residues long. Trimming removed 0 bases at V and 6 bases at J, with 13 bases between. CDR1 and CDR2 from the germline V gene are LNHNV and YYDKDF (reference sequence).